These 2 T cell receptor beta chains came from one sample sequenced in a study of blood T cell repertoires in COVID-19. Here immunoSEQ multiplex PCR was the method, and the copy in TCRdb shows in-frame clones only, minus some. The profile shows under 250,000 clones, about 82% of them singletons. Sequenced sample: peripheral blood. These receptors were collected from a woman of 80 years or more with COVID-19, enrolled during active disease.

J is TRBJ1-1 and V is TRBV5-1; TRBD1 matches 9 bases. Germline CDR1 reads SGHRS; CDR2 reads YFSETQ. J was trimmed by 6 bases and V by 3 bases; bases with no gene match: 6. The CDR3 runs 14 residues. The DNA for the CDR3 is TGCGCCAGCAGCTGGGACAGGGATGGGGCTGAAGCTTTCTTT. Translating it yields CASSWDRDGAEAFF.

Remarks on this clone: One base away lies a much larger clone, so this may be a sequencing read error. This sequence joins TRBV14 and TRBJ1-1, with 8 positions matching TRBD1. The CDR3 spans 14 residues. The germline V gene has CDR1 SGHDN and CDR2 FVKESK. V lost 4 bases to trimming and J lost 0 bases; unmatched junction nucleotides: 1. The CDR3 protein is CASSRQGMNTEAFF. CDR3 in DNA: TGTGCCAGCAGCCGACAGGGGATGAACACTGAAGCTTTCTTT.